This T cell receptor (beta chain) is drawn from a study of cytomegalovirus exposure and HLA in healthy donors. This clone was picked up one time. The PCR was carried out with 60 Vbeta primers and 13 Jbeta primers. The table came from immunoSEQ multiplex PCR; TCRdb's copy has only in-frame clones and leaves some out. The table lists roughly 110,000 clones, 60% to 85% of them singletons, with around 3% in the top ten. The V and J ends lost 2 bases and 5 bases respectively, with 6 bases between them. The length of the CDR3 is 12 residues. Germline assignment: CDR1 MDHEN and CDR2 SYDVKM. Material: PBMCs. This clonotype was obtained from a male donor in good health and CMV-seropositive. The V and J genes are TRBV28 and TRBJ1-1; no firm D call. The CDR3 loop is CASSLPGTEAFF. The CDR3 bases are TGTGCCAGCAGTTTACCGGGGACTGAAGCTTTCTTT.